This TCR beta chain was sequenced during a study of cytomegalovirus exposure and HLA in healthy donors. CDR3 length: 13 residues. CDR1 MDHEN and CDR2 SYDVKM come from the germline V gene. The V gene lost 2 bases and the J gene lost 6 bases, with 8 bases spanning the gap. 13 Jbeta primers and 60 Vbeta primers were used for the PCR. In the authors' methods: Counted up in a later analysis, unique TCR beta chains came to around 80 million, with some 9.9 million shared. Sequencing used immunoSEQ multiplex PCR; TCRdb keeps in-frame clones, though not all of them. That table is the source of V, J and clone size, and D and trimming were worked out from the DNA. The table includes approximately 140,000 clones, 70% to 85% detected once.

The V gene is TRBV28, the J gene TRBJ2-1, with D tentatively TRBD1 (5 bases). The source material was PBMCs. The TCR sequence derives from a woman in her sixties in good health and CMV-seropositive. CDR3 sequence (DNA): TGTGCCAGCAGTTTACACAGGTCCAATGAGCAGTTCTTC. This gives the protein CASSLHRSNEQFF.